These 13 T cell receptor beta chains share one sample of origin, sequenced in a study of blood T cell repertoires in COVID-19. The method was immunoSEQ multiplex PCR; TCRdb's version includes in-frame clones alone and lacks a portion of them. The table has about 330,000 clones, more than 80% seen once. The sequenced sample was peripheral blood. The receptors come from a man aged 18-30 years who had recovered from COVID-19.

The chain joins TRBV5-1 to TRBJ1-6, with D hard to call. Germline assignment: CDR1 SGHRS and CDR2 YFSETQ. V lost 2 bases, J lost 8 bases, and 8 bases lay in between. This CDR3 has 13 residues. The CDR3 coding sequence is TGCGCCAGCAGCTTTAGCGGAGATTCACCCCTCCACTTT. This sequence encodes CASSFSGDSPLHF.

V usage is TRBV6-5 and J usage is TRBJ1-5; 7 bases agree with TRBD1. CDR1 is MNHEY, CDR2 SVGAGI, per germline. There are 15 residues in the CDR3. V was clipped by 8 bases and J by 2 bases; unmatched bases: 9. CDR3 nucleotide sequence: TGTGCCAGCCGTTTAGTCGGACAGGGCAATCAGCCCCAGCATTTT. As protein: CASRLVGQGNQPQHF.

The rearrangement joins TRBV4-1 to TRBJ2-7; 9 bases agree with TRBD1. V lost 3 bases to trimming and J lost 4 bases; unmatched junction nucleotides: 10. From germline, CDR1 is MGHRA and CDR2 YSYEKL. The CDR3 loop spans 16 amino acids. The CDR3 DNA sequence: TGCGCCAGCAGCCACACCGGGACAGGGAAAATTTACGAGCAGTACTTC. This codes for CASSHTGTGKIYEQYF.

The CDR3 protein is CASSSLNRYNEQFF. CDR3 sequence (DNA): TGTGCCAGCAGTTCTCTAAACAGGTACAATGAGCAGTTCTTC. This chain joins TRBV6-5 and TRBJ2-1; D is possibly TRBD1 (5 bases). The germline V gene has CDR1 MNHEY and CDR2 SVGAGI. The CDR3 length is 14 residues. Trimming removed 4 bases from V and 4 bases from J, with 11 bases in between.

With regard to this clone: This sample also contains other DNA sequences that code for the same CDR3. V is TRBV5-4 and J is TRBJ2-2, with D perhaps matching TRBD2 (5 bases). The CDR3 length is 15 residues. Germline assignment: CDR1 SGHNT and CDR2 YYREEE (reference sequence). The germline V and J ends were trimmed by 1 base and 0 bases, with 7 bases remaining between them. The CDR3 bases are TGTGCCAGCAGCTTGTCCGGGGCGAACACCGGGGAGCTGTTTTTT. Protein: CASSLSGANTGELFF.

The chain employs TRBV4-1 and TRBJ1-4; D remains unclear. The CDR3 is made up of 15 amino acids. V shed 10 bases and J shed 2 bases, with 17 bases lying between them. Germline V gene lookup returns CDR1 MGHRA and CDR2 YSYEKL. The CDR3 loop reads CATNQGPTTNEKLFF. CDR3 nucleotide sequence: TGCGCCACCAACCAAGGGCCCACGACTAATGAAAAACTGTTTTTT.

In regard to this clone: Compared with germline, one end of the junction differs, possibly owing to a read error. V is TRBV19 and J is TRBJ1-5; D not resolved. Germline lookup yields CDR1 LNHDA and CDR2 SQIVND (reference sequence). The length of the CDR3 is 13 residues. The chain's CDR3 is CASSMEGNRPQHF. CDR3 nucleotides: TGTGCCAGTAGTATGGAGGGAAATCGGCCCCAGCATTTT.

The J gene is TRBJ1-2, the V gene TRBV3-1 (or the pseudogene TRBV3-2); 7 bases match TRBD1. Looked up from germline, CDR1 is LGHDT and CDR2 is YNNKEL (reference sequence). The CDR3 contains 13 residues. V dropped 2 bases and J dropped 8; count of bases not matched to a gene: 5. CDR3 DNA: TGTGCCAGCAGCCAATACAGGGGCGGCGGCTACACCTTC. It yields the protein CASSQYRGGGYTF.

The chain combines TRBV19 with TRBJ2-2; D is uncertain. V was shortened by 7 bases and J by 4 bases, with 7 bases between the two germline ends. CDR3 length: 12 amino acids. Germline-derived CDR1 and CDR2 are LNHDA and SQIVND (reference sequence). The CDR3 DNA reads as TGTGCCAGTACGAGTGGCACCGGGGAGCTGTTTTTT. This codes for CASTSGTGELFF.

The chain couples TRBV5-1 to TRBJ2-1, with 11 bases aligning to TRBD1. There are 16 residues in the CDR3. CDR1 and CDR2 (germline): SGHRS, YFSETQ. Unmatched junction bases numbered 2, after V lost 1 base and J lost 2 bases. The CDR3 nucleotides read TGCGCCAGCAGCTTGCTGGGACAGGGGGCCTACAATGAGCAGTTCTTC. The encoded protein is CASSLLGQGAYNEQFF.

This clone was recorded only once. The V and J genes are TRBV19 and TRBJ2-7; TRBD2 is a possible D gene (6 bases). This CDR3 has 15 amino acids. CDR1 is LNHDA, CDR2 SQIVND, per germline (reference sequence). V lost 1 base to trimming and J lost 0 bases, with 10 bases between them. The chain's CDR3 is CASSIVAESSYEQYF. CDR3 nucleotides: TGTGCCAGTAGTATAGTAGCGGAGAGCTCCTACGAGCAGTACTTC.

V and J are TRBV19 and TRBJ2-1, with TRBD2 matching over 10 bases. Losses at the gene ends were 3 bases for V and 5 bases for J; bases not matched to a gene: 10. Germline V gene lookup returns CDR1 LNHDA and CDR2 SQIVND (reference sequence). The CDR3 is 17 residues long. CDR3: CASSIGLAGAFDNEQFF. In DNA, the CDR3 is TGTGCCAGTAGTATCGGTCTAGCGGGAGCCTTCGACAATGAGCAGTTCTTC.

This clone was observed a few times. This chain joins TRBV7-9 and TRBJ2-7; tentatively, D is TRBD2 (5 bases). This CDR3 is built from 12 residues. Germline V gene lookup returns CDR1 SEHNR and CDR2 FQNEAQ (reference sequence). Trimming shortened V by 5 bases and J by 4 bases, and 9 bases separated the two germline ends. In nucleotides, the CDR3 is TGTGCCAGCAGCCCTCGAGGGTACGAGCAGTACTTC. Translating gives CASSPRGYEQYF.